This T cell receptor beta chain derives from a study of cytomegalovirus exposure and HLA in healthy donors. Whole-study findings and limits: In an earlier analysis, about 90% or about 30%: the productive usage of most TCR beta V segments.

Germline values: CDR1 LGHNA, CDR2 YSLEER. Germline trimming cut 0 bases from V and 2 bases from J; bases unmatched to any gene: 3. CDR3 length: 15 residues. The table lists this clone with a few counts. Antigen unknown. This PCR relied on a set of 60 Vbeta primers and 13 Jbeta primers. Data came from immunoSEQ multiplex PCR; TCRdb stores just in-frame clones and leaves some out. Among 90,000 to 120,000 clones listed, roughly 70% were seen once. The material sequenced was PBMCs. The chain is built from TRBV4-3 and TRBJ1-2, with 7 bases fitting TRBD1. The origin of this receptor is a man in his forties or fifties in good health and CMV-seropositive. The CDR3 nucleotides are TGCGCCAGCAGCCAAGAGAGCAGGGGGAACTATGGCTACACCTTC. This sequence encodes CASSQESRGNYGYTF.